Reported below is one T cell receptor beta chain. What it binds is unknown. The sample comes from a study of cytomegalovirus exposure and HLA in healthy donors. The study's findings and limits: A later analysis, which compared TCR beta chains of equal frequency, found the HLA-associated ones more clonally expanded. Presence/absence analyses treated sequencing depth as roughly uniform across donors. A link between a missense DCLRE1C variant and TCR beta V- and J-gene trimming emerged from a later analysis.

V was trimmed by 1 base and J by 3 bases, leaving 9 bases between them. Germline V lookup: CDR1 MNHEY, CDR2 SVGAGI. The CDR3 has 15 residues. Researchers ran the PCR with 60 Vbeta and 13 Jbeta primers. The protocol was immunoSEQ multiplex PCR, while the TCRdb copy is restricted to in-frame clones and leaves out a portion. This sample carries 60,000 to 85,000 clones, over 70% of them seen once, and the ten largest clones take roughly 1.5%. The clonotype originates from a man in his forties in good health and CMV-seronegative. This chain connects TRBV6-5 to TRBJ2-2, with a tentative D call TRBD2 (5 bases). Sequenced: PBMCs. This chain's CDR3 is CASSYFSGDTGELFF. The CDR3 region has the DNA TGTGCCAGCAGTTACTTCTCCGGGGACACCGGGGAGCTGTTTTTT.